This T cell receptor beta chain stems from a study of blood T cell repertoires in COVID-19. On the study more broadly: Samples of COVID-19 (acute and convalescent) were obtained from the United States, Italy and Spain.

The J segment lost 9 bases and the V segment lost 6 bases, leaving 13 bases of the junction unmatched. CDR3 length: 15 residues. The germline V gene has CDR1 KGHSH and CDR2 LQKENI. Authors' analysis steps: Reference gene primer amplification gave nucleated cell count estimates. The data were produced by immunoSEQ multiplex PCR, yet TCRdb's version contains in-frame clones alone and is incomplete. Clonal size and the V and J genes are those of that table, whereas D and trimming came from the DNA. The sample lists 400,000 or so clones; roughly 90% were seen once. Sequenced sample: peripheral blood. This chain uses TRBV18 with TRBJ2-7; 11 nucleotides match TRBD1. The receptor was isolated from a middle-aged woman with COVID-19, enrolled during active disease. DNA for the CDR3: TGTGCCAGCTCTCCTCGGGACAGGGGGATAACAGGGCAGTACTTC. It codes for CASSPRDRGITGQYF. The full variable domain, rest sourced from reference TRBV18 and TRBJ2-7, is NAGVMQNPRHLVRRRGQEARLRCSPMKGHSHVYWYRQLPEEGLKFMVYLQKENIIDESGMPKERFSAEFPKEGPSILRIQQVVRGDSAAYFCASSPRDRGITGQYFGPGTRLTVT.